This T cell receptor beta chain was documented in a study of T cells in Graves' hyperthyroidism and ophthalmopathy (dated by TCRdb to between 2019 and 2020). For context, the study as a whole: Peripheral blood was collected at initial diagnosis, before any treatment. Thyroid tissue and blood T-cell repertoires from six Graves' hyperthyroidism patients were also compared in the study. To identify TCR V-J signatures that set the groups apart, the researchers used a discovery cohort of approximately 98 patients, made up of around 40 with Graves' ophthalmopathy and some 60 with stable Graves' hyperthyroidism. According to the paper, TCR Vbeta CDR3 sequencing was carried out on over 130 peripheral blood samples, which came from under 50 ophthalmopathy, around 75 hyperthyroidism and approximately 17 progressor patients. The 75 to 100 discovery patients were randomly split 7:3 into training and test sets. After blood sampling, hyperthyroidism patients were treated with methimazole at a starting dose of 30 mg daily, and ophthalmopathy patients were treated with high-dose intravenous methylprednisolone. An independent validation cohort of fewer than 20 hyperthyroidism patients and over 15 patients who later progressed to ophthalmopathy tested prospective prediction of ophthalmopathy. Overall study results and their limits: No statistical method was used to set the sample size in advance, and investigators knew the group allocation. In validation, the model predicted progression to ophthalmopathy with 65% to 71% sensitivity and about 72% specificity, a median of 6.5 months before onset. Most expanded thyroid clonotypes (frequency above 0.001) were also found in blood, which suggests that blood repertoires may mirror thyroid immune responses. In cross-validation, a model built on a 13 V-J signature told ophthalmopathy apart from stable hyperthyroidism with approximately 90% sensitivity and about 81% specificity, and in testing the same model reached 80%/75%.

The TCR beta CDR3 regions were amplified from RNA transcripts. A first-round RT-PCR of the TCR CDR3 used the HTBI primer set with the Qiagen OneStep RT-PCR kit. Libraries were constructed in a second round of multiplex PCR, after which size selection and purification were performed. Sequencing of the libraries was done on an Illumina HiSeq2000 using paired-end 100 bp reads. In the authors' own workflow: SOAPnuke was used to process the raw data, with reads discarded if the reads contained adapters or uncalled bases, had a mean Phred below 15, or lacked an exact constant-primer or identifier match. High-quality paired reads were merged using COPE v1.2.5, and each unique nucleotide sequence was defined as a clonotype. MiTCR v1.1 was used to align the clonotypes against IMGT TRBV, TRBD and TRBJ reference segments. The analysis included only V-J combinations with a frequency above 0.0001, which together covered approximately 99% of the repertoires. The TCS score was defined as F50 (clonal expansion) divided by E x V (chaos), with BLOSUM62-based TCRdist calculated between CDR3 peptides within each V-J. Welch's t-statistics and random forest reduced around 520 V-J features to roughly 13, which were used in a naive Bayes classifier (R e1071). In TCRdb, the public reads were trimmed at Q25 with fastp and aligned with MiXCR, with productive beta chains retained. Rows matching on CDR3 protein sequence are summarized as one entry with the most common DNA and genes. The V and J calls and clone size come from TCRdb's table, not from the authors' own analysis. Here the sample has hundreds of thousands of distinct CDR3 sequences; around 15% occur a single time. Together, the top ten hold 9.5% to 15% of the sample.

In the ophthalmopathy patients, disease was moderately to severely active, with a Clinical Activity Score of 3 or more, a NOSPECS grade of 4 or more, and a duration of less than 3 months. The study excluded patients with uncontrolled infections, other autoimmune diseases, pregnancy or lactation. Diagnoses were established on the basis of clinical symptoms, serum thyroxine and TRAb, thyroid ultrasound, and orbital computed tomography. PBMCs were separated from 7.5 to 10 ml of fresh peripheral blood using Ficoll-Paque density gradient centrifugation. Trizol reagent was used to extract total RNA, and RNA quality was then checked on an Agilent 2100 Bioanalyzer. This clonotype came up once. No antigen is known for it. A much bigger clone sits one base away, suggesting this may be a read error. A distance of 12 bases separates the germline ends of V and J, which lose 0 bases and 2 bases respectively. Looking up the germline V gene yields CDR1 SGHDN and CDR2 FVKESK. The CDR3, from cysteine to phenylalanine, totals 16 residues. Only the CDR3 part of the read is kept: 48 bases, read in frame from the first base.

The TCR comes from a woman between 45 and 65 years old with Graves' ophthalmopathy. Rearrangement joined TRBV14 to TRBJ2-3; the D gene lacks a confident call. The sample consisted of blood. For the CDR3, the sequence is CASSQEVRWATDTQYF. The DNA sequence is TGTGCCAGCAGCCAAGAGGTTCGTTGGGCCACAGATACGCAGTATTTT.